This T cell receptor (beta chain) came from a study of graft-versus-host responses after intestinal transplantation. Study at large: Each recipient received a multivisceral, liver-intestinal, or isolated intestinal graft. Tacrolimus plus steroids were given to all recipients for about 3 years, preceded by anti-thymocyte globulin induction. Findings and limits, study-wide: GvH clones occurred in recipient marrow; some first appeared in ileum or blood. When patients had graft-donor T cell macrochimerism, their allografts held high graft-versus-host to host-versus-graft clonal ratios.

Between the trimmed V and J ends, which lost 1 base and 2 bases, there was a span of 6 bases. Germline lookup yields CDR1 SGHVS and CDR2 FQNEAQ. The CDR3 sequence is 13 residues long. This clone was recorded once. No antigen is known for it. Using immunoSEQ multiplex PCR, the repertoire was profiled, and TCRdb retains in-frame clones only, with some absent. The sample lists more than 85,000 clones; 85% to 95% were seen once. The receptor was derived from a human donor who received an intestinal transplant. The chain links TRBV7-8 to TRBJ2-7; D is possibly TRBD1 (5 bases). The sequencing here drew on unstimulated CD8+ T cells sorted from spleen or lymph node cells, taken before intestinal transplant. The CDR3: CASSLVQAYEQYF. The CDR3 coding sequence is TGTGCCAGCAGCTTAGTACAGGCCTACGAGCAGTACTTC.